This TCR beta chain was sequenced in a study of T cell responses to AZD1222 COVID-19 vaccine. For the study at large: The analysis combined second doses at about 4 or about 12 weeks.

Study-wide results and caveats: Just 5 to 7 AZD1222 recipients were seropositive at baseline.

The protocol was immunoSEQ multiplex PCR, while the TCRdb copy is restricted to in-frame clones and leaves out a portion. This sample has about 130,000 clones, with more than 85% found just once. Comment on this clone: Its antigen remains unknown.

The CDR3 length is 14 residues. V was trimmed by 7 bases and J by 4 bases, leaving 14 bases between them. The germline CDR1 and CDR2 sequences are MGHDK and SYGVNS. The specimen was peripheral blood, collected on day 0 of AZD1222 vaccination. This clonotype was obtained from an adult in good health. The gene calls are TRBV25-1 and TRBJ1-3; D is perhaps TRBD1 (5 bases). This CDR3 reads CASIHGAGGNTIYF. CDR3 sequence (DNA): TGTGCCAGCATCCATGGCGCAGGGGGAAACACCATATATTTT.